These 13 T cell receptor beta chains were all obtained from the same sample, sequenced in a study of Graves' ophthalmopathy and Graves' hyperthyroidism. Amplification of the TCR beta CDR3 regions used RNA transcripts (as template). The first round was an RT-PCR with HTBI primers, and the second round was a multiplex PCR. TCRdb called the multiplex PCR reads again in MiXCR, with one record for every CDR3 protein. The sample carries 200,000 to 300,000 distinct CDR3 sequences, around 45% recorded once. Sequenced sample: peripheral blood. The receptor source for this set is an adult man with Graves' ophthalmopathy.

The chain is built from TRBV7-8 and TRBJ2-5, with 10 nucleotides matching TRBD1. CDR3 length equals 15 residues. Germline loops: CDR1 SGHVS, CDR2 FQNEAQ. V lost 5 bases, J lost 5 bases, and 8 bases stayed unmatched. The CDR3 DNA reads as TGTGCCAGCAGCATCGACAGGGGGCTGGGGGAGACCCAGTACTTC. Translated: CASSIDRGLGETQYF.

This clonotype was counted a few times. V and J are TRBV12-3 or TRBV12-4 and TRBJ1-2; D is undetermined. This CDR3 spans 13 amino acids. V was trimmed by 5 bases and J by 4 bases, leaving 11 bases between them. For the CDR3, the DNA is TGTGCCAGCAGTACACCGGTACTCTATGGCTACACCTTC. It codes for CASSTPVLYGYTF.

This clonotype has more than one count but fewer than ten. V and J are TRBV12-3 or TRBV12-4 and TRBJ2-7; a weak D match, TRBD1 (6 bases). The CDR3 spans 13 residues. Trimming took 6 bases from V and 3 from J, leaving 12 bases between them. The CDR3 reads CASRPGHYYEQYF. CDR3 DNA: TGTGCCAGCAGGCCGGGACATTACTACGAGCAGTACTTC.

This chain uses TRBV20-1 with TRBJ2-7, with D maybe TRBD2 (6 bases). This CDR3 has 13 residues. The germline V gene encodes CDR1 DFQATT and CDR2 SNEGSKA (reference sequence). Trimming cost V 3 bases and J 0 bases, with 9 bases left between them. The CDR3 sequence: CSASGSNSYEQYF. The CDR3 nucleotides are TGCAGTGCTAGCGGGAGTAACTCCTACGAGCAGTACTTC.

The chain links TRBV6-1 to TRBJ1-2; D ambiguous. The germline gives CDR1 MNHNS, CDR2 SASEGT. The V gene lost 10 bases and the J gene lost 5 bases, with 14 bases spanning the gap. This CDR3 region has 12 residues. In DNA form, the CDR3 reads TGTGCCATTACAGTCGTGGGGTATGGCTACACCTTC. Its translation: CAITVVGYGYTF.

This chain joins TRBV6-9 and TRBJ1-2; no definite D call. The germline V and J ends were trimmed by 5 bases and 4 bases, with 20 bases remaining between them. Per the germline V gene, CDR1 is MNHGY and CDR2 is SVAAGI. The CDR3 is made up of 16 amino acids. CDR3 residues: CASSEAVRGSSYGYTF. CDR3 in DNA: TGTGCCAGCAGTGAAGCGGTCCGTGGGTCGTCCTATGGCTACACCTTC.

The CDR3 spells CSASWDSAYEQYF. In DNA form, the CDR3 reads TGCAGTGCTAGCTGGGACAGTGCCTACGAGCAGTACTTC. This chain links TRBV20-1 with TRBJ2-7; 7 nucleotides line up with TRBD1. The junction had 4 bases not matched to a gene; V was cut back by 3 bases and J by 2 bases. CDR1 and CDR2 from the germline V gene are DFQATT and SNEGSKA (reference sequence). The CDR3 is 13 residues long.

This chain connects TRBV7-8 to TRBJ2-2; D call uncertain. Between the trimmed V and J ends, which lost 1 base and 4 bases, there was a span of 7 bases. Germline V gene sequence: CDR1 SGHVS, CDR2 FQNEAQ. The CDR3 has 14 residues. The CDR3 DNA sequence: TGTGCCAGCAGCTTAGACAGTGCCACCGGGGAGCTGTTTTTT. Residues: CASSLDSATGELFF.

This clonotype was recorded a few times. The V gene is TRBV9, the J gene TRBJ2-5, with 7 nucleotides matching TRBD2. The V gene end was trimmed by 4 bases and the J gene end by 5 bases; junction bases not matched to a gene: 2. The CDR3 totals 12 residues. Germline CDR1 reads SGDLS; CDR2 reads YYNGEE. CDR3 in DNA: TGTGCCAGCAGCTCAGCGGGGGAGACCCAGTACTTC. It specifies CASSSAGETQYF.

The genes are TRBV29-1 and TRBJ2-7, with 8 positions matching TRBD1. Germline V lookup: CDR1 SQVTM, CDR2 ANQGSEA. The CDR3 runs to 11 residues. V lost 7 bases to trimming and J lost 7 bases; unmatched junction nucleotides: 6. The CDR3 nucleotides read TGCAGCGCCGGGACAGGCGAAGAGCAGTACTTC. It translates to CSAGTGEEQYF.

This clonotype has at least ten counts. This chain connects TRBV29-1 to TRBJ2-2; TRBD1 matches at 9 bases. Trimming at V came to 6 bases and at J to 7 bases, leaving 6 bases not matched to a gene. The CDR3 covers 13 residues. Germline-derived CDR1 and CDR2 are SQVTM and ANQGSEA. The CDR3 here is CSVPGQGDGELFF. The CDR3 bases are TGCAGCGTGCCGGGACAGGGAGACGGGGAGCTGTTTTTT.

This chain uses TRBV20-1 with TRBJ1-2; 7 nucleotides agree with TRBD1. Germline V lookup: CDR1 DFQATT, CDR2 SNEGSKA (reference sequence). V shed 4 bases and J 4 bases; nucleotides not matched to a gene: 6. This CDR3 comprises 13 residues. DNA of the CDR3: TGCAGTGCTATCGACAGGGACCCCTATGGCTACACCTTC. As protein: CSAIDRDPYGYTF.

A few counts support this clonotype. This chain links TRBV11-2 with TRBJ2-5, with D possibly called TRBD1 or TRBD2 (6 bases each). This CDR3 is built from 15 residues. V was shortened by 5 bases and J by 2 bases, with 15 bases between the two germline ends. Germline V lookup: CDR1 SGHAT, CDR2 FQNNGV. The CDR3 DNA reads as TGTGCCAGCAGCCTGAGCGGAGGGGGGCAAGAGACCCAGTACTTC. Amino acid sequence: CASSLSGGGQETQYF.